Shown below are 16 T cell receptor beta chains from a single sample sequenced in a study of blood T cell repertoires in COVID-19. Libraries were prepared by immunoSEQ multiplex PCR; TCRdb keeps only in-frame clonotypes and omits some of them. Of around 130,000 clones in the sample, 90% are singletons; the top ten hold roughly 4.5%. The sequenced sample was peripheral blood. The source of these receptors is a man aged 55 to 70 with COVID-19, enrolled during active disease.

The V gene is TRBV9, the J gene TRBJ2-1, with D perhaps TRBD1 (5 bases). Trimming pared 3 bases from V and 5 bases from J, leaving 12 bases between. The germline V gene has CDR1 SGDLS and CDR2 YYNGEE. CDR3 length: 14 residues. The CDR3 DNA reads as TGTGCCAGCAGCGCAGGGCCTGAACACAATGAGCAGTTCTTC. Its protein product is CASSAGPEHNEQFF.

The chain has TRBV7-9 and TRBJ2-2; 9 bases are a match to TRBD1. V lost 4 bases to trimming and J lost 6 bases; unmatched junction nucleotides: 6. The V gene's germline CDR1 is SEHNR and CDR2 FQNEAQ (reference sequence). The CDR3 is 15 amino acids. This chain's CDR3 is CASSSGQGMSGELFF. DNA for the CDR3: TGTGCCAGCAGCTCCGGACAGGGGATGTCCGGGGAGCTGTTTTTT.

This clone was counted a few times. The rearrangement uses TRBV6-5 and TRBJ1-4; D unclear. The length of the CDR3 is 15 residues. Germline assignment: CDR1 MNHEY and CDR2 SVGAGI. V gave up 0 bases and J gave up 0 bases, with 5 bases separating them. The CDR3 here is CASSYSSTTNEKLFF. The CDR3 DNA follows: TGTGCCAGCAGTTACTCGTCAACAACTAATGAAAAACTGTTTTTT.

CDR3 DNA sequence: TGCGCCAGCAGCTTGGATCTAGGAGCCACAGATACGCAGTATTTT. Encoded protein: CASSLDLGATDTQYF. The V gene is TRBV5-1, the J gene TRBJ2-3, with D uncertain. The CDR3 has 15 amino acids. Trimming left V 0 bases short and J 2 bases short, with 10 bases between. Per the germline V gene, CDR1 is SGHRS and CDR2 is YFSETQ. The full variable domain, rest sourced from reference TRBV5-1 and TRBJ2-3, is KAGVTQTPRYLIKTRGQQVTLSCSPISGHRSVSWYQQTPGQGLQFLFEYFSETQRNKGNFPGRFSGRQFSNSRSEMNVSTLELGDSALYLCASSLDLGATDTQYFGPGTRLTVL.

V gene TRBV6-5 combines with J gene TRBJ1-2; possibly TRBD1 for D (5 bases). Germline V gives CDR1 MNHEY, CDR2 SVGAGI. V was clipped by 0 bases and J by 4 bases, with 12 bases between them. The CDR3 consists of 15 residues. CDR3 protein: CASSYSGGGVYGYTF. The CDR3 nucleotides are TGTGCCAGCAGTTACTCGGGGGGTGGGGTCTATGGCTACACCTTC.

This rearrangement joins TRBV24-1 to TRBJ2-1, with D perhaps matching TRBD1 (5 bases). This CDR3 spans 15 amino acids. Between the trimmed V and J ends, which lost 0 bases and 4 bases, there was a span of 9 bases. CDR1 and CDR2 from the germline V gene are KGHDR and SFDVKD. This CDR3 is CATSDLRTLYNEQFF. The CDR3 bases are TGTGCCACCAGTGATTTGAGGACATTATACAATGAGCAGTTCTTC.

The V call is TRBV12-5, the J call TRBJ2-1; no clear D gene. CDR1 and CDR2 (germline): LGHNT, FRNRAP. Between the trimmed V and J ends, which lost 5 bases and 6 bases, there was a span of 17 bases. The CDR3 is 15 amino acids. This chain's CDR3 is CASGTFLVVRNEQFF. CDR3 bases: TGTGCTAGTGGTACCTTTCTAGTAGTCCGCAATGAGCAGTTCTTC.

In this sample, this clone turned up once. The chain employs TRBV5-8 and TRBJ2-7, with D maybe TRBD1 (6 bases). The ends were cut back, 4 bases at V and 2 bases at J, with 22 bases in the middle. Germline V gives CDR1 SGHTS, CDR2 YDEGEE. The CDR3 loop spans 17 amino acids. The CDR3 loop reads CASSTRQAGYLPYEQYF. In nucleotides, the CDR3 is TGTGCCAGCAGCACTAGACAGGCTGGGTATCTGCCCTACGAGCAGTACTTC.

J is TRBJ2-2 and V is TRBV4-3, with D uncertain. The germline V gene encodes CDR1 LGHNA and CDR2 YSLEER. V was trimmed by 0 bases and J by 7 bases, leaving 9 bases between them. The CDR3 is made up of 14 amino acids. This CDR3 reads CASSQEMEFGELFF. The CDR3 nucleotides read TGCGCCAGCAGCCAAGAAATGGAGTTCGGGGAGCTGTTTTTT.

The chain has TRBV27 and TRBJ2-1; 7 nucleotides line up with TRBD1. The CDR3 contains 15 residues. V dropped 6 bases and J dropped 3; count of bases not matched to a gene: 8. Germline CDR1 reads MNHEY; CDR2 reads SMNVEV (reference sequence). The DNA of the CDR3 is TGTGCCAGCAGGGGACAGAGATCGGGCTACAATGAGCAGTTCTTC. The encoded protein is CASRGQRSGYNEQFF.

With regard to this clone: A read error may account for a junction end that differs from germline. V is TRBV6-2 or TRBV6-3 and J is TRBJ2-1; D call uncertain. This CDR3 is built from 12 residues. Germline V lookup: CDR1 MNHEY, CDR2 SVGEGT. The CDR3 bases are TGTGCCAGCAGTTTCTCCTATAATGAGCAGTTCTTC. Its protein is CASSFSYNEQFF.

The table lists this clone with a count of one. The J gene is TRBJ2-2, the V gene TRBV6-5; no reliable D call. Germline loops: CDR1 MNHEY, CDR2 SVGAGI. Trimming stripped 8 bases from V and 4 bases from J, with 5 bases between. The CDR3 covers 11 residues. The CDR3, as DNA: TGTGCCAGCCTGAGCACCGGGGAGCTGTTTTTT. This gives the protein CASLSTGELFF.

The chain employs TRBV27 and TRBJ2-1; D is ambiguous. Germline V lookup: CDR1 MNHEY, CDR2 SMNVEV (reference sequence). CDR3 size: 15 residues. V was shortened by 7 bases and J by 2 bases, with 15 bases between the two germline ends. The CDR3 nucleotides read TGTGCCAGCACCCTCGGAGCAGATACCTACAATGAGCAGTTCTTC. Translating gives CASTLGADTYNEQFF.

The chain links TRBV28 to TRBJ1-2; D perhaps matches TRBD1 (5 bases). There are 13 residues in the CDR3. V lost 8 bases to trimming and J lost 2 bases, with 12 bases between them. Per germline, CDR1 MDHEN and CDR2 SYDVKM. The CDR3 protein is CASVPTVNYGYTF. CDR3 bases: TGTGCCAGCGTTCCGACAGTGAACTATGGCTACACCTTC.

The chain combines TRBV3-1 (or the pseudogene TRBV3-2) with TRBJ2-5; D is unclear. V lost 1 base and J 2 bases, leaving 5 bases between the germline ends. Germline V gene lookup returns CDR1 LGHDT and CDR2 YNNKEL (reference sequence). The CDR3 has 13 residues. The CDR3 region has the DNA TGTGCCAGCAGCCAAGTCGGGCAAGAGACCCAGTACTTC. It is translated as CASSQVGQETQYF.

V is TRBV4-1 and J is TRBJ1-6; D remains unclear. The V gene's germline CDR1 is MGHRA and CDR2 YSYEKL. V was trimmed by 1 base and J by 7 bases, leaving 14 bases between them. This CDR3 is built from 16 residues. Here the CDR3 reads CASSQGIVEGNSPLHF. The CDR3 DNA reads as TGCGCCAGCAGCCAAGGAATCGTTGAGGGCAATTCACCCCTCCACTTT.